The next 8 T cell receptor beta chains were all read from a single sample in a study of CD8+ T cells in alopecia areata. TCR sequencing used cDNA made by reverse transcription of extracted RNA. Using immunoSEQ multiplex PCR, the repertoire was profiled, and TCRdb retains in-frame clones only, with some absent. Among around 140,000 clones, about 60% were seen once, and the ten largest hold roughly 6.5%. The source material was CD4+ T cells sorted from blood, sampled at week 0. The receptors come from a human donor with alopecia areata.

The chain couples TRBV6-1 to TRBJ1-1; the D gene is possibly TRBD1 (5 bases). V lost 6 bases and J lost 1, with 9 bases in between. Per the germline V gene, CDR1 is MNHNS and CDR2 is SASEGT. The CDR3 totals 13 residues. The CDR3 spells CASRFQGNTEAFF. In DNA form, the CDR3 reads TGTGCCAGCAGATTTCAGGGGAACACTGAAGCTTTCTTT.

CDR3 bases: TGCAGCGTTAGGACAGACAGCAATCAGCCCCAGCATTTT. Translating it yields CSVRTDSNQPQHF. The chain employs TRBV29-1 and TRBJ1-5; weak D call: TRBD1 (6 bases). This CDR3 contains 13 residues. In germline, CDR1 is SQVTM, CDR2 ANQGSEA. Between the trimmed V and J ends, which lost 5 bases and 1 base, there was a span of 9 bases.

The sample holds a few counts of this clone. At one end the junction does not follow the germline gene, possibly because of a read error. The rearrangement links TRBV19 to TRBJ2-7, with D perhaps given as TRBD1 or TRBD2 (5 bases each). Germline CDR1 LNHDA, CDR2 SQIVND (reference sequence). This CDR3 has 9 amino acids. The CDR3 region is CASSGAIEF. DNA of the CDR3: TGTGCCAGTAGCGGGGCCATAGAGTTC.

The chain links TRBV5-1 to TRBJ2-7, with D maybe TRBD1 (5 bases). Trimming pared 1 base from V and 2 bases from J, leaving 7 bases between. Germline CDR1 is SGHRS and CDR2 is YFSETQ. CDR3 length: 13 amino acids. The CDR3 DNA sequence: TGCGCCAGCAGCTTGCAGGGAACCTACGAGCAGTACTTC. Its translation is CASSLQGTYEQYF.

This chain joins TRBV5-1 and TRBJ1-5, with D unclear. CDR1 and CDR2 from the germline V gene are SGHRS and YFSETQ. V was pared by 0 bases and J by 2 bases, with 9 bases between. The CDR3 has 15 amino acids. CDR3: CASSLADFRNQPQHF. CDR3 nucleotides: TGCGCCAGCAGCTTGGCCGACTTCCGCAATCAGCCCCAGCATTTT.

There are a few counts of this clone. The chain couples TRBV7-9 to TRBJ1-2, with a tentative D call TRBD1 (5 bases). V was pared by 3 bases and J by 8 bases, with 13 bases between. CDR1 SEHNR and CDR2 FQNEAQ come from the germline V gene (reference sequence). CDR3 length: 13 amino acids. The CDR3 nucleotides are TGTGCCAGCAGCTTTGACCGGGGCGGAGGCTACACCTTC. Protein: CASSFDRGGGYTF.

This clone was seen more than once but under ten times. This sequence joins TRBV30 and TRBJ1-1; 7 nucleotides agree with TRBD1. Germline CDR1 reads GTSNPN; CDR2 reads SVGIG (reference sequence). The CDR3 has 15 amino acids. V trimming: 3 bases; J trimming: 6 bases; junction bases outside the gene matches: 13. The CDR3 sequence is CAWSRQGAAGAEAFF. DNA of the CDR3: TGTGCCTGGAGCAGACAGGGAGCCGCAGGGGCTGAAGCTTTCTTT.

The CDR3 loop is CASSAHPGGAGSDTQYF. As DNA, the CDR3 is TGTGCCAGTAGTGCCCACCCCGGGGGGGCTGGATCAGATACGCAGTATTTT. The rearrangement uses TRBV19 and TRBJ2-3; 8 bases agree with TRBD2. V trimming: 5 bases; J trimming: 4 bases; junction bases outside the gene matches: 14. Germline V gives CDR1 LNHDA, CDR2 SQIVND (reference sequence). This CDR3 contains 17 residues. Full variable domain (missing parts from reference TRBV19 and TRBJ2-3): DGGITQSPKYLFRKEGQNVTLSCEQNLNHDAMYWYRQDPGQGLRLIYYSQIVNDFQKGDIAEGYSVSREKKESFPLTVTSAQKNPTAFYLCASSAHPGGAGSDTQYFGPGTRLTVL.